The clone carrying this T cell receptor (beta chain) came up once. The antigen is not known. Using immunoSEQ multiplex PCR, the repertoire was profiled, and TCRdb retains in-frame clones only, with some absent. The table lists over 80,000 clones, roughly 91% of them singletons. Germline CDR1 reads SGHDN; CDR2 reads FVKESK. With 1 base removed from V and 4 bases from J, the gap between germline ends came to 10 bases. The CDR3 length is 15 residues. These data originate in a study of graft-versus-host responses after intestinal transplantation. About the study: Recipients had transplants, and these were multivisceral, liver-intestinal, or isolated intestinal.

The source material was unstimulated CD4+ T cells sorted from spleen or lymph node cells, sampled before transplant. The TCR originated in a human donor who was the organ donor for an intestinal transplant. The J gene is TRBJ2-2, the V gene TRBV14; D is possibly TRBD1 (6 bases). The CDR3 reads CASSQVDRVTGELFF. The CDR3 DNA reads as TGTGCCAGCAGCCAAGTGGACAGAGTCACCGGGGAGCTGTTTTTT.